One and the same sample provided the 29 T cell receptor beta chains below, sequenced in a study of blood T cell repertoires in COVID-19. Here immunoSEQ multiplex PCR was the method, and the copy in TCRdb shows in-frame clones only, minus some. The data show 46,000 or so clones, roughly 90% seen once. Specimen: peripheral blood. These receptors were collected from a man aged 65 to 85 with active COVID-19.

This chain links TRBV19 with TRBJ2-3; D is unresolved. CDR1 LNHDA and CDR2 SQIVND come from the germline V gene (reference sequence). There are 13 residues in the CDR3. Trimming left V 7 bases short and J 6 bases short, with 14 bases between. DNA of the CDR3: TGTGCCAGTATCCCCCTAGATGGGGATACGCAGTATTTT. This encodes CASIPLDGDTQYF.

This chain uses TRBV4-3 with TRBJ2-4, with 10 bases aligning to TRBD2. Germline loops: CDR1 LGHNA, CDR2 YSLEER. Unmatched junction bases numbered 11, after V lost 0 bases and J lost 3 bases. This CDR3 is 19 amino acids long. The CDR3, as DNA: TGCGCCAGCAGCCAAGACGTCGAGCGGGGGGGCCTCGACAAAAACATTCAGTACTTC. This gives the protein CASSQDVERGGLDKNIQYF.

The rearrangement links TRBV14 to TRBJ2-1, with 7 bases that match TRBD1. Germline CDR1 SGHDN, CDR2 FVKESK. V shed 5 bases and J 1 base; nucleotides not matched to a gene: 5. This CDR3 is 15 amino acids long. This chain's CDR3 is CASSSHRGSYNEQFF. The CDR3 DNA is TGTGCCAGCAGCTCACACAGGGGATCCTACAATGAGCAGTTCTTC.

The chain joins TRBV7-2 to TRBJ1-1; TRBD1 matches at 7 bases. This CDR3 region has 14 residues. The trim removed 5 bases at V and 4 bases at J, leaving 7 bases unmatched. From germline, CDR1 is SGHTA and CDR2 FQGNSA. This CDR3 is CASSAGQESTEAFF. Written as DNA, the CDR3 is TGTGCCAGCAGCGCCGGACAGGAAAGCACTGAAGCTTTCTTT.

J is TRBJ2-7 and V is TRBV28; D possibly corresponds to TRBD2 (5 bases). V gave up 4 bases and J gave up 4 bases, with 20 bases separating them. This CDR3 is built from 16 residues. Germline V gene data show CDR1 as MDHEN and CDR2 as SYDVKM. CDR3 sequence reads: CASSSPFGRGSYEQYF. DNA of the CDR3: TGTGCCAGCAGTTCCCCCTTTGGCAGAGGGTCATACGAGCAGTACTTC.

The chain carries TRBV6-2 or TRBV6-3 and TRBJ1-2; D is undetermined. The CDR3 sequence is 11 residues long. Trimming shortened V by 5 bases and J by 3 bases, and 4 bases separated the two germline ends. Germline V CDR1 and CDR2: MNHEY, SVGEGT. The CDR3 spells CASSPDYGYTF. For the CDR3, the DNA is TGTGCCAGCAGTCCAGACTATGGCTACACCTTC.

The gene calls are TRBV28 and TRBJ1-4; tentatively, D is TRBD1 (5 bases). The ends were cut back, 2 bases at V and 10 bases at J, with 5 bases in the middle. Germline lookup yields CDR1 MDHEN and CDR2 SYDVKM. The CDR3 sequence is 11 residues long. CDR3 amino acids: CASSLGAKLFF. For the CDR3, the DNA is TGTGCCAGCAGTTTAGGGGCAAAACTGTTTTTT.

The chain couples TRBV27 to TRBJ1-3; no clear D. In germline, CDR1 is MNHEY, CDR2 SMNVEV (reference sequence). Trimming shortened V by 0 bases and J by 4 bases, and 16 bases separated the two germline ends. The CDR3 loop spans 17 amino acids. In DNA form, the CDR3 reads TGTGCCAGCAGTTTATCCCCTCCTCGGGGATACGGAAACACCATATATTTT. Translated: CASSLSPPRGYGNTIYF.

The V gene is TRBV7-2, the J gene TRBJ1-5, with unresolved D. This CDR3 spans 17 amino acids. V lost 4 bases and J lost 2, with 18 bases in between. CDR1 and CDR2 (germline): SGHTA, FQGNSA. DNA of the CDR3: TGTGCCAGCAGCTCCAACCGTGCCGGGGTCGGCAATCAGCCCCAGCATTTT. Protein sequence: CASSSNRAGVGNQPQHF.

The chain employs TRBV12-3 or TRBV12-4 and TRBJ2-7; maybe TRBD1 (5 bases). Trimming stripped 7 bases from V and 4 bases from J, with 14 bases between. The CDR3 contains 13 residues. Here the CDR3 DNA reads TGTGCCAGCATAGGACATCCCCCTTACGAGCAGTACTTC. This gives the protein CASIGHPPYEQYF.

This clone was observed a single time. The rearrangement uses TRBV7-8 and TRBJ1-2, with 8 nucleotides matching TRBD1. After removal of 5 bases from V and 8 bases from J, the junction contained 10 bases not matched to a gene. Per the germline V gene, CDR1 is SGHVS and CDR2 is FQNEAQ. CDR3 size: 14 residues. For the CDR3, the DNA is TGTGCCAGCAGCCACGGTCAGGGGGCCGACGGCTACACCTTC. This translates into CASSHGQGADGYTF.

The chain carries TRBV28 and TRBJ1-5, with TRBD1 as a possible D gene (5 bases). Trimming took off 1 base at V and 6 bases at J, with 13 bases between the two ends. The CDR3 spans 15 residues. The germline V gene encodes CDR1 MDHEN and CDR2 SYDVKM. The CDR3 loop reads CASSLFGQGRQPQHF. CDR3 DNA sequence: TGTGCCAGCAGTTTATTTGGGCAGGGTCGTCAGCCCCAGCATTTT.

Only one count was recorded for this clone. V gene TRBV11-2 combines with J gene TRBJ2-2; tentatively, D is TRBD1 (6 bases). Trimming removed 5 bases from V and 6 bases from J, with 13 bases in between. The CDR3 loop spans 14 amino acids. CDR1 and CDR2 (germline): SGHAT, FQNNGV. CDR3 region: CASSPTNRAGELFF. The CDR3 nucleotides are TGTGCCAGCAGCCCTACCAACAGGGCCGGGGAGCTGTTTTTT.

The chain carries TRBV9 and TRBJ1-2; 9 nucleotides align to TRBD1. V was pared by 4 bases and J by 4 bases, with 2 bases of the junction left unmatched. This CDR3 region has 13 residues. Germline CDR1 is SGDLS and CDR2 is YYNGEE. CDR3 loop: CASSPGQGYGYTF. The CDR3, as DNA: TGTGCCAGCAGCCCGGGACAGGGCTATGGCTACACCTTC. Using reference TRBV9 and TRBJ1-2 for the parts outside the CDR3, the full variable domain is DSGVTQTPKHLITATGQRVTLRCSPRSGDLSVYWYQQSLDQGLQFLIQYYNGEERAKGNILERFSAQQFPDLHSELNLSSLELGDSALYFCASSPGQGYGYTFGSGTRLTVV.

The CDR3 nucleotides read TGTGCCAGCACTGTTTATGTGGGGCGACACACAGATACGCAGTATTTT. Its translation: CASTVYVGRHTDTQYF. This chain joins TRBV27 and TRBJ2-3; TRBD1 is a possible D gene (5 bases). The CDR3 consists of 16 residues. CDR1 MNHEY and CDR2 SMNVEV come from the germline V gene (reference sequence). V was pared by 7 bases and J by 2 bases, with 19 bases between.

The chain combines TRBV27 with TRBJ2-3, with D perhaps TRBD2 (6 bases). Germline loops: CDR1 MNHEY, CDR2 SMNVEV (reference sequence). The germline V and J ends were trimmed by 5 bases and 4 bases, with 19 bases remaining between them. The CDR3 runs 16 residues. The CDR3 coding sequence is TGTGCCAGCAGTCCGGAGCGGGTTAGGTTCGCAGATACGCAGTATTTT. Residues: CASSPERVRFADTQYF.

The chain carries TRBV5-5 and TRBJ2-5; 10 nucleotides agree with TRBD1. CDR1 and CDR2 (germline): SGHKS, YYEKEE (reference sequence). The V segment lost 2 bases and the J segment 4 bases; nucleotides outside the gene matches: 5. CDR3 length: 15 amino acids. The chain's CDR3 is CASSFDRGRGETQYF. DNA of the CDR3: TGTGCCAGCAGCTTTGACAGGGGGCGGGGAGAGACCCAGTACTTC.

The genes are TRBV6-6 and TRBJ2-5; perhaps TRBD2 as D (5 bases). The CDR3 has 15 amino acids. Germline loops: CDR1 MNHNY, CDR2 SVGAGI (reference sequence). Trimming took 5 bases from V and 5 from J, leaving 18 bases between them. The CDR3 reads CASSLASAQFETQYF. The CDR3 DNA sequence: TGTGCCAGCAGTCTAGCCAGCGCCCAGTTTGAGACCCAGTACTTC.

This clone has a single count. This chain joins TRBV5-4 and TRBJ2-3; tentative D call: TRBD2 (6 bases). This CDR3 has 14 residues. Trimming cost V 1 base and J 3 bases, with 9 bases left between them. The germline gives CDR1 SGHNT, CDR2 YYREEE (reference sequence). In DNA, the CDR3 is TGTGCCAGCAGCTTGAAGGCGGGGACAGATACGCAGTATTTT. It encodes CASSLKAGTDTQYF.

This rearrangement joins TRBV4-3 to TRBJ1-1; unclear D gene. This CDR3 region has 15 residues. V lost 0 bases and J lost 0, with 8 bases in between. CDR1 and CDR2 from the germline V gene are LGHNA and YSLEER. CDR3 DNA: TGCGCCAGCAGCCAAGATGCGTTCTTGAACACTGAAGCTTTCTTT. Translated, it gives CASSQDAFLNTEAFF.

The V gene is TRBV5-1, the J gene TRBJ1-4; no definite D call. The CDR3 contains 13 residues. Trimming took off 4 bases at V and 6 bases at J, with 10 bases between the two ends. Germline V lookup: CDR1 SGHRS, CDR2 YFSETQ. CDR3 region: CASSPSFDEKLFF. As DNA, the CDR3 is TGCGCCAGCAGCCCCTCGTTCGATGAAAAACTGTTTTTT.

J is TRBJ1-2 and V is TRBV4-3, with unresolved D. The CDR3 runs 14 residues. Trimming cost V 1 base and J 1 base, with 7 bases left between them. In germline, CDR1 is LGHNA, CDR2 YSLEER. The CDR3 sequence: CASSQGPFNYGYTF. The DNA for the CDR3 is TGCGCCAGCAGCCAAGGGCCGTTTAACTATGGCTACACCTTC.

The chain carries TRBV30 and TRBJ2-3, with 12 bases fitting TRBD2. The junction had 6 bases not matched to a gene; V was cut back by 3 bases and J by 5 bases. This CDR3 region has 15 residues. Germline-derived CDR1 and CDR2 are GTSNPN and SVGIG (reference sequence). This CDR3 is CAWRKGLAGLDTQYF. As DNA, the CDR3 is TGTGCCTGGAGGAAAGGACTAGCGGGACTAGATACGCAGTATTTT.

CDR3 loop: CASSYGGSSYNSPLHF. CDR3 coding DNA: TGTGCCAGCAGTTACGGGGGGAGCTCCTATAATTCACCCCTCCACTTT. The chain links TRBV6-2 or TRBV6-3 to TRBJ1-6; TRBD1 is a possible D gene (5 bases). V lost 2 bases and J lost 0, with 8 bases in between. Germline V gene sequence: CDR1 MNHEY, CDR2 SVGEGT. This CDR3 comprises 16 residues.

This chain uses TRBV27 with TRBJ1-6; D remains ambiguous. Germline V gives CDR1 MNHEY, CDR2 SMNVEV (reference sequence). The CDR3 extends over 12 amino acids. V dropped 6 bases and J dropped 6 bases, with 6 bases sitting between them. The CDR3 spells CASSVLNSPLHF. CDR3 coding DNA: TGTGCCAGCAGCGTCCTTAATTCACCCCTCCACTTT.

V gene TRBV7-3 combines with J gene TRBJ1-1; TRBD1 aligns across 8 bases. Per germline, CDR1 SGHTA and CDR2 FQGTGA. V lost 5 bases, J lost 1 base, and 9 bases stayed unmatched. The CDR3 spans 16 residues. The CDR3 sequence is CASSTQGAVRNTEAFF. The CDR3 coding sequence is TGTGCCAGCAGCACCCAGGGGGCAGTTCGGAACACTGAAGCTTTCTTT.

J is TRBJ2-3 and V is TRBV28, with 7 bases that match TRBD1. V dropped 5 bases and J dropped 4; count of bases not matched to a gene: 9. The CDR3 is 15 amino acids. The germline V gene has CDR1 MDHEN and CDR2 SYDVKM. CDR3 loop: CASSILGTVPDTQYF. The DNA of the CDR3 is TGTGCCAGCAGTATCCTAGGGACAGTTCCAGATACGCAGTATTTT.

The chain recombines TRBV6-2 or TRBV6-3 with TRBJ2-7; 9 nucleotides align to TRBD2. With V trimmed by 3 bases and J by 5 bases, 8 bases remained unmatched. This CDR3 is 15 amino acids long. CDR1 and CDR2 from the germline V gene are MNHEY and SVGEGT. Here the CDR3 reads CASSYGGGALDEQYF. The CDR3 DNA follows: TGTGCCAGCAGTTATGGCGGGGGGGCTCTCGACGAGCAGTACTTC.

This chain uses TRBV19 with TRBJ2-5; 8 bases are a match to TRBD1. Germline loops: CDR1 LNHDA, CDR2 SQIVND (reference sequence). The ends lost 6 bases at V and 6 bases at J; junction bases unmatched: 12. The CDR3 is 15 residues long. CDR3: CASRPDRGGRKTQYF. Written as DNA, the CDR3 is TGTGCCAGTAGACCTGACAGGGGAGGAAGAAAGACCCAGTACTTC.